This T cell receptor (beta chain) derives from a study of vaccination effects on CD4 cells after COVID-19. The study, taken as a whole, reports: Clones of infection and vaccine origin contracted markedly late after vaccination.

Sequenced by immunoSEQ multiplex PCR; TCRdb stores in-frame clones only, minus some. This sample carries 57,000 or so clones, approximately 73% of them seen once, and the ten largest clones take around 1.2%. This CDR3 contains 13 residues. Per the germline V gene, CDR1 is LNHDA and CDR2 is SQIVND (reference sequence). V lost 4 bases and J 5 bases, leaving 9 bases between the germline ends. For this clone: Its matching antigen is unknown.

Antigen-specific CD4+ T cells were expanded (with viral peptide pools) by the ViraFEST assay ahead of sequencing. Cultured cells yielded isolated CD4+ T cells after about ten days. Everyone in the study got two shots of either the BNT162b2 or mRNA-1273 vaccine. Vaccine recipients had no previous SARS-CoV-2 infection; their nucleocapsid antibodies were negative. This sequence was found in a human donor who received a COVID-19 vaccine. The V gene is TRBV19, the J gene TRBJ1-5, with a weak D call TRBD1 (5 bases). Sequenced material: CD4+ T cells from PBMCs cultured with HCoV-229E spike peptides, taken after COVID-19 vaccination. This CDR3 reads CASSRGSYQPQHF. DNA of the CDR3: TGTGCCAGTAGTAGGGGGTCTTATCAGCCCCAGCATTTT. Using reference TRBV19 and TRBJ1-5 for the parts outside the CDR3, the full variable domain is DGGITQSPKYLFRKEGQNVTLSCEQNLNHDAMYWYRQDPGQGLRLIYYSQIVNDFQKGDIAEGYSVSREKKESFPLTVTSAQKNPTAFYLCASSRGSYQPQHFGDGTRLSIL.